A single sample gave rise to the 32 T cell receptor beta chains below, sequenced in a study of blood T cell repertoires in COVID-19. The repertoire was sequenced with immunoSEQ multiplex PCR; TCRdb's copy has only in-frame clones and lacks some. Of about 330,000 clones in the sample, 80% to 90% were seen once. What was sequenced was PBMCs or T cells enriched from blood (not recorded which). These receptors came from a man aged 25 to 40 who had recovered from COVID-19.

This rearrangement joins TRBV19 to TRBJ1-1; 8 bases line up with TRBD1. The CDR3 has 14 residues. CDR1 and CDR2 from the germline V gene are LNHDA and SQIVND (reference sequence). The junction had 7 bases not matched to a gene; V was cut back by 5 bases and J by 5 bases. CDR3 loop: CASSFGTGGTEAFF. CDR3 bases: TGTGCCAGTAGTTTCGGGACAGGTGGAACTGAAGCTTTCTTT.

The gene calls are TRBV19 and TRBJ2-7; 8 bases are shared with TRBD2. The CDR3 is 14 residues long. The ends lost 5 bases at V and 1 base at J; junction bases unmatched: 4. The germline V gene has CDR1 LNHDA and CDR2 SQIVND (reference sequence). The CDR3 here is CASSREGWSYEQYF. The CDR3 DNA sequence: TGTGCCAGTAGTCGGGAGGGTTGGTCCTACGAGCAGTACTTC.

V gene TRBV30 combines with J gene TRBJ2-7; possibly TRBD1 for D (7 bases). V was clipped by 2 bases and J by 2 bases, with 16 bases between them. CDR1 is GTSNPN, CDR2 SVGIG, per germline (reference sequence). The CDR3 consists of 15 residues. The DNA of the CDR3 is TGTGCCTGGAGTCCCCAGGGGGGAAGGACCTACGAGCAGTACTTC. Its translation is CAWSPQGGRTYEQYF.

The rearrangement joins TRBV7-9 to TRBJ1-1; D not resolved. V dropped 5 bases and J dropped 6 bases, with 10 bases sitting between them. The CDR3 contains 12 residues. CDR1 is SEHNR, CDR2 FQNEAQ, per germline (reference sequence). Here the CDR3 reads CASSHRGPEAFF. Written as DNA, the CDR3 is TGTGCCAGCAGCCACCGGGGTCCTGAAGCTTTCTTT.

This clone was recorded a few times. This chain links TRBV19 with TRBJ2-2, with 10 bases identical to TRBD2. The J segment lost 6 bases and the V segment lost 7 bases, leaving 11 bases of the junction unmatched. The CDR3 consists of 16 residues. CDR1 is LNHDA, CDR2 SQIVND, per germline (reference sequence). In nucleotides, the CDR3 is TGTGCCAGTAACCCTGGGCTAGCGGGGGCGGCCGGGGAGCTGTTTTTT. Its translation: CASNPGLAGAAGELFF.

Only one count was recorded for this clone. V is TRBV7-7 and J is TRBJ2-5; 7 bases map to TRBD2. The CDR3 is 15 residues long. V was pared by 5 bases and J by 5 bases, with 11 bases of the junction left unmatched. Per germline, CDR1 SSHAT and CDR2 FNYEAQ (reference sequence). The CDR3 loop reads CASSLSIAGEETQYF. The CDR3 DNA is TGTGCCAGCAGCCTCAGTATTGCGGGGGAGGAGACCCAGTACTTC.

The chain joins TRBV5-1 to TRBJ2-1; D is undetermined. The CDR3 contains 12 residues. Germline loops: CDR1 SGHRS, CDR2 YFSETQ. The V and J ends lost 0 bases and 10 bases respectively, with 8 bases between them. The chain's CDR3 is CASSLGQIEQFF. For the CDR3, the DNA is TGCGCCAGCAGCTTGGGGCAAATCGAGCAGTTCTTC.

The chain links TRBV7-9 to TRBJ1-2; D remains ambiguous. The V and J ends lost 1 base and 5 bases respectively, with 5 bases between them. Germline V gene sequence: CDR1 SEHNR, CDR2 FQNEAQ (reference sequence). This CDR3 is built from 12 residues. CDR3 in DNA: TGTGCCAGCAGCTTAGATATGTATGGCTACACCTTC. Translating it yields CASSLDMYGYTF.

The CDR3 spells CASSHRGRTDTQYF. The CDR3 DNA is TGTGCCAGCAGTCACAGGGGGCGCACAGATACGCAGTATTTT. The V gene is TRBV6-5, the J gene TRBJ2-3, with 9 bases lining up with TRBD1. Germline V lookup: CDR1 MNHEY, CDR2 SVGAGI. J lost 1 base, V lost 5 bases, and 1 base had no gene match. This CDR3 has 14 amino acids.

V and J are TRBV28 and TRBJ2-2; D unresolved. Germline V gene lookup returns CDR1 MDHEN and CDR2 SYDVKM. The V gene lost 5 bases and the J gene lost 9 bases, with 10 bases spanning the gap. This CDR3 has 12 residues. This chain's CDR3 is CASSTYTRELFF. CDR3 nucleotide sequence: TGTGCCAGCAGTACCTATACCAGGGAGCTGTTTTTT.

The V gene is TRBV15, the J gene TRBJ2-3; 7 bases match TRBD2. Losses at the gene ends were 3 bases for V and 4 bases for J; bases not matched to a gene: 7. The CDR3 is 15 amino acids. Germline V gene sequence: CDR1 LNHNV, CDR2 YYDKDF (reference sequence). The CDR3: CATSRARGEADTQYF. In DNA form, the CDR3 reads TGTGCCACCAGCAGGGCCCGGGGGGAGGCAGATACGCAGTATTTT.

This clone was seen a few times. The CDR3 spells CASSPISGSQETQYF. DNA of the CDR3: TGTGCCAGCAGTCCAATAAGCGGGAGCCAAGAGACCCAGTACTTC. The chain couples TRBV27 to TRBJ2-5, with 8 bases identical to TRBD2. The trim removed 5 bases at V and 1 base at J, leaving 6 bases unmatched. The germline gives CDR1 MNHEY, CDR2 SMNVEV (reference sequence). The CDR3 is 15 amino acids.

V gene TRBV25-1 combines with J gene TRBJ2-7; no definite D call. Germline V gives CDR1 MGHDK, CDR2 SYGVNS. This CDR3 spans 13 amino acids. Trimming cost V 3 bases and J 6 bases, with 12 bases left between them. CDR3 coding DNA: TGTGCCAGCAGTGACAGGCCTCTTGGCGAGCAGTACTTC. Amino acid sequence: CASSDRPLGEQYF.

The chain joins TRBV5-6 to TRBJ1-2, with D perhaps TRBD1 (5 bases). The CDR3 is 14 residues long. V was pared by 1 base and J by 3 bases, with 10 bases between. The germline CDR1 and CDR2 sequences are SGHDT and YYEEEE. The CDR3 is CASSLQGIYYGYTF. The DNA of the CDR3 is TGTGCCAGCAGCTTGCAGGGAATCTACTATGGCTACACCTTC. The full variable domain, rest sourced from reference TRBV5-6 and TRBJ1-2, is DAGVTQSPTHLIKTRGQQVTLRCSPKSGHDTVSWYQQALGQGPQFIFQYYEEEERQRGNFPDRFSGHQFPNYSSELNVNALLLGDSALYLCASSLQGIYYGYTFGSGTRLTVV.

The chain recombines TRBV19 with TRBJ1-1; 12 nucleotides match TRBD1. Germline loops: CDR1 LNHDA, CDR2 SQIVND (reference sequence). This CDR3 is built from 18 residues. V was clipped by 6 bases and J by 4 bases; unmatched bases: 15. CDR3 residues: CASRPGQGAVGVSTEAFF. The CDR3 region has the DNA TGTGCCAGTAGACCGGGACAGGGGGCGGTTGGGGTGAGCACTGAAGCTTTCTTT.

The V gene is TRBV18, the J gene TRBJ1-6; tentatively, D is TRBD1 (5 bases). Germline V gene lookup returns CDR1 KGHSH and CDR2 LQKENI. V lost 4 bases and J lost 10, with 14 bases in between. The CDR3 totals 14 residues. In nucleotides, the CDR3 is TGTGCCAGCTCACAGCGGGGCCTTTCCTCACCCCTCCACTTT. Encoded protein: CASSQRGLSSPLHF.

The chain employs TRBV5-1 and TRBJ2-1; tentatively, D is TRBD1 (6 bases). Trimming pared 4 bases from V and 0 bases from J, leaving 11 bases between. The CDR3 is 15 residues long. In germline, CDR1 is SGHRS, CDR2 YFSETQ. Here the CDR3 DNA reads TGCGCCAGCAGCCTCAGGGGAGACTCCTACAATGAGCAGTTCTTC. It specifies CASSLRGDSYNEQFF.

The V gene is TRBV7-2, the J gene TRBJ1-2; weak D call: TRBD1 (6 bases). This CDR3 is 16 amino acids long. V lost 5 bases and J lost 3, with 19 bases in between. Germline V CDR1 and CDR2: SGHTA, FQGNSA. The DNA of the CDR3 is TGTGCCAGCAGCCTAACCTCCGCAGGGGTTGACTATGGCTACACCTTC. As protein: CASSLTSAGVDYGYTF.

This chain links TRBV11-2 with TRBJ2-1; TRBD2 aligns across 9 bases. J was trimmed by 2 bases and V by 3 bases; bases with no gene match: 5. CDR3 size: 16 residues. CDR1 and CDR2 (germline): SGHAT, FQNNGV. Here the CDR3 DNA reads TGTGCCAGCAGCTTTAGCGGGGGCCTTACCTACAATGAGCAGTTCTTC. Its protein product is CASSFSGGLTYNEQFF.

The chain combines TRBV4-1 with TRBJ1-6, with D unclear. The germline V gene encodes CDR1 MGHRA and CDR2 YSYEKL. CDR3 length equals 15 residues. Deletions cut 0 bases from V and 7 bases from J, with 10 bases between. The chain's CDR3 is CASSQESSGNSPLHF. Here the CDR3 DNA reads TGCGCCAGCAGCCAAGAGAGTTCAGGCAATTCACCCCTCCACTTT.

The chain recombines TRBV19 with TRBJ2-1; the match to TRBD1 covers 7 bases. The CDR3 has 12 residues. After removal of 5 bases from V and 9 bases from J, the junction contained 4 bases not matched to a gene. Germline loops: CDR1 LNHDA, CDR2 SQIVND (reference sequence). The CDR3 DNA sequence: TGTGCCAGTAGTGTACAGGGGTTTGAGCAGTTCTTC. The encoded protein is CASSVQGFEQFF.

The chain links TRBV7-9 to TRBJ1-1; tentatively, D is TRBD1 (6 bases). V was cut by 5 bases and J by 6 bases, with 10 bases left in between. Germline CDR1 is SEHNR and CDR2 is FQNEAQ (reference sequence). The CDR3 loop spans 12 amino acids. CDR3 nucleotides: TGTGCCAGCAGCAAGGGGGATCCTGAAGCTTTCTTT. Translated, it gives CASSKGDPEAFF.

V and J are TRBV28 and TRBJ1-2; TRBD1 matches at 10 bases. The trim removed 7 bases at V and 2 bases at J, leaving 10 bases unmatched. Germline loops: CDR1 MDHEN, CDR2 SYDVKM. The CDR3 is 16 residues long. This chain's CDR3 is CASTPGQGLTNYGYTF. In nucleotides, the CDR3 is TGTGCCAGCACCCCGGGACAGGGGTTGACCAACTATGGCTACACCTTC.

The chain employs TRBV27 and TRBJ1-4, with 9 bases lining up with TRBD1. There are 14 residues in the CDR3. Per the germline V gene, CDR1 is MNHEY and CDR2 is SMNVEV (reference sequence). V lost 4 bases to trimming and J lost 7 bases; unmatched junction nucleotides: 4. This CDR3 reads CASSSWDRVEKLFF. CDR3 nucleotides: TGTGCCAGCAGTTCATGGGACAGGGTTGAAAAACTGTTTTTT.

The gene calls are TRBV2 and TRBJ2-2; D is ambiguous. The CDR3 sequence is 16 residues long. The V end was cut by 1 base, the J end by 2 bases, with 11 bases between. CDR1 SNHLY and CDR2 FYNNEI come from the germline V gene. Written as DNA, the CDR3 is TGTGCCAGCAGTGAAGGTACATTCATAAACACCGGGGAGCTGTTTTTT. It encodes CASSEGTFINTGELFF. Variable domain in full (rest from reference TRBV2 and TRBJ2-2): EPEVTQTPSHQVTQMGQEVILRCVPISNHLYFYWYRQILGQKVEFLVSFYNNEISEKSEIFDDQFSVERPDGSNFTLKIRSTKLEDSAMYFCASSEGTFINTGELFFGEGSRLTVL.

The chain has TRBV23-1 and TRBJ1-1; TRBD1 matches at 11 bases. TRBV23-1 is flagged as an ORF with uncertain function. CDR3 length equals 19 residues. The V gene end was trimmed by 0 bases and the J gene end by 7 bases; junction bases not matched to a gene: 16. CDR3 in amino acids: CASSQSPRDRGSLIGEAFF. CDR3 bases: TGCGCCAGCAGTCAATCCCCTCGGGACAGGGGGTCTCTTATTGGTGAAGCTTTCTTT.

The count of this clone is one. Other nucleotide sequences from this sample produce the same CDR3. The chain recombines TRBV4-2 with TRBJ1-6; D remains unclear. This CDR3 spans 15 amino acids. V lost 3 bases and J lost 0, with 6 bases in between. The V gene's germline CDR1 is LGHNA and CDR2 YNFKEQ. The CDR3 sequence: CASSQESSYNSPLHF. CDR3 coding DNA: TGTGCCAGCAGCCAGGAGAGCTCCTATAATTCACCCCTCCACTTT.

The rearrangement links TRBV12-3 or TRBV12-4 to TRBJ1-3; D possibly corresponds to TRBD1 (5 bases). The CDR3 length is 13 residues. The CDR3 region has the DNA TGTGCTAGCCTTAGGGGTTGGGGAAACACCATATATTTT. This sequence encodes CASLRGWGNTIYF.

J is TRBJ1-4 and V is TRBV2; D might be TRBD1 (5 bases). The CDR3 has 16 residues. V was clipped by 0 bases and J by 4 bases, with 12 bases between them. CDR1 is SNHLY, CDR2 FYNNEI, per germline. The CDR3 coding sequence is TGTGCCAGCAGTGAAGCGCAAGGACATATTAATGAAAAACTGTTTTTT. Translation gives CASSEAQGHINEKLFF.

This chain links TRBV5-1 with TRBJ1-2, with D perhaps TRBD1 (5 bases). From germline, CDR1 is SGHRS and CDR2 YFSETQ. V lost 0 bases and J lost 0, with 6 bases in between. This CDR3 is 14 amino acids long. CDR3 residues: CASSLDRSNYGYTF. The CDR3 nucleotides read TGCGCCAGCAGCTTGGACAGGTCTAACTATGGCTACACCTTC.

Only a few counts were recorded for this clone. This chain joins TRBV20-1 and TRBJ2-7; D is unresolved. This CDR3 contains 14 residues. Trimming shortened V by 7 bases and J by 2 bases, and 18 bases separated the two germline ends. Germline-derived CDR1 and CDR2 are DFQATT and SNEGSKA (reference sequence). CDR3 amino acids: CSGNEPGSTYEQYF. The CDR3 bases are TGCAGTGGTAATGAACCTGGCAGTACCTACGAGCAGTACTTC.

This clone was seen a single time. The chain links TRBV30 to TRBJ2-1, with a possible D match to TRBD2 (7 bases). The V end was cut by 2 bases, the J end by 8 bases, with 16 bases between. CDR3 length equals 14 residues. Germline V gives CDR1 GTSNPN, CDR2 SVGIG (reference sequence). DNA of the CDR3: TGTGCCTGGAGTCCCGCGGGGGCCGGGGATGAGCAGTTCTTC. Its translation: CAWSPAGAGDEQFF.